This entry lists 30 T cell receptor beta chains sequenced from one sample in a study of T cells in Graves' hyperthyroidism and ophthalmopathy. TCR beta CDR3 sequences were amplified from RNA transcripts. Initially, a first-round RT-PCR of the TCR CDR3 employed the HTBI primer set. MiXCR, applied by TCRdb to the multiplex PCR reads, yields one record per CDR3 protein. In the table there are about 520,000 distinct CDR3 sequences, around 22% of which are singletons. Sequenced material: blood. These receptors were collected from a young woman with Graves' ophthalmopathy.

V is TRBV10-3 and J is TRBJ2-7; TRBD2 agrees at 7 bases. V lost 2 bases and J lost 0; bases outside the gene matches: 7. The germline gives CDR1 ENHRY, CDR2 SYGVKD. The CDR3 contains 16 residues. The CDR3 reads CAISEGLVIPSYEQYF. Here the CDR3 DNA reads TGTGCCATCAGTGAGGGACTAGTTATTCCCTCCTACGAGCAGTACTTC.

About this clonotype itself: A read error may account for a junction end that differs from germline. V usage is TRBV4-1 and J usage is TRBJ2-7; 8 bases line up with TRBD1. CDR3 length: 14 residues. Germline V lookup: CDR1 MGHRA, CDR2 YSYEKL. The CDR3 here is CASSPGQGRYEQCF. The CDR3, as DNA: TGCGCCAGCAGCCCCGGACAGGGAAGGTACGAGCAGTGCTTC.

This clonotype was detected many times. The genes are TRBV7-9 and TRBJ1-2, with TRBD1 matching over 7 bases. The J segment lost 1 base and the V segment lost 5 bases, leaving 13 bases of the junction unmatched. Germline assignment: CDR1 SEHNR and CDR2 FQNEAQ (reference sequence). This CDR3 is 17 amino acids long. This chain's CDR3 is CASSPLLGGQNNYGYTF. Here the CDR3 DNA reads TGTGCCAGCAGCCCACTTTTGGGGGGACAGAATAACTATGGCTACACCTTC. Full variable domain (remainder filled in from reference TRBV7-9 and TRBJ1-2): DTGVSQNPRHKITKRGQNVTFRCDPISEHNRLYWYRQTLGQGPEFLTYFQNEAQLEKSRLLSDRFSAERPKGSFSTLEIQRTEQGDSAMYLCASSPLLGGQNNYGYTFGSGTRLTVV.

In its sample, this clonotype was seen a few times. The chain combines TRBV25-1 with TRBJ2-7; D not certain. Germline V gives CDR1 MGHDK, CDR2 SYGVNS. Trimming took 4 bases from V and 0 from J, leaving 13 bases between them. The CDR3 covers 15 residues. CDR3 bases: TGTGCCAGCAGTGCCCCGGGTGGCACCTCCTACGAGCAGTACTTC. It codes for CASSAPGGTSYEQYF.

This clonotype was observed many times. The CDR3, as DNA: TGTGCCTGGAGTCTTCGGGGGGGAGCTTTCTTT. Protein: CAWSLRGGAFF. The chain uses TRBV30 and TRBJ1-1, with D perhaps matching TRBD1 (5 bases). Germline V gene lookup returns CDR1 GTSNPN and CDR2 SVGIG (reference sequence). The V and J ends lost 2 bases and 10 bases respectively, with 11 bases between them. The length of the CDR3 is 11 residues. Full variable domain (remainder filled in from reference TRBV30 and TRBJ1-1): SQTIHQWPATLVQPVGSPLSLECTVEGTSNPNLYWYRQAAGRGLQLLFYSVGIGQISSEVPQNLSASRPQDRQFILSSKKLLLSDSGFYLCAWSLRGGAFFGQGTRLTVV.

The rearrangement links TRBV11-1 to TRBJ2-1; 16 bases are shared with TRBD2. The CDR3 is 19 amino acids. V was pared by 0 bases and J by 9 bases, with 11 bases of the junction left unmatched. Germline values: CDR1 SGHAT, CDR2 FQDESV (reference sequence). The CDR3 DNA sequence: TGTGCCAGCAGCTTAGCCTTGGGACTAGCGGGGGGGCAGTACCCTGAGCAGTTCTTC. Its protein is CASSLALGLAGGQYPEQFF.

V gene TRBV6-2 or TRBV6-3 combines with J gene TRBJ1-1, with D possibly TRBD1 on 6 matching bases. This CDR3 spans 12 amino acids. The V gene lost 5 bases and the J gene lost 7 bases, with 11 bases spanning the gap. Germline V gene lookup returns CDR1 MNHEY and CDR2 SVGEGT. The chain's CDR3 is CASSAQGGEAFF. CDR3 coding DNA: TGTGCCAGCAGTGCACAGGGTGGTGAAGCTTTCTTT.

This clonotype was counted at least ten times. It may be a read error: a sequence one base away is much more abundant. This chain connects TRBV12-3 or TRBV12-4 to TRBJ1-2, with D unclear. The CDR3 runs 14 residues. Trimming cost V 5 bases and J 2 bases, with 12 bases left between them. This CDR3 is CASSVPGPNYGYTF. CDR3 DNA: TGTGCCAGCAGTGTCCCCGGGCCAAACTATGGCTACACCTTC.

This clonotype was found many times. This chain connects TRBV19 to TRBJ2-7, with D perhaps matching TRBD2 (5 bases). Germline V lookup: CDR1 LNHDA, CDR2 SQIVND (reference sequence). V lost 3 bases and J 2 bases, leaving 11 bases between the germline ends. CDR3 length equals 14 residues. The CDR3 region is CASSIGGFPYEQYF. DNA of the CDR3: TGTGCCAGTAGTATCGGAGGTTTCCCCTACGAGCAGTACTTC.

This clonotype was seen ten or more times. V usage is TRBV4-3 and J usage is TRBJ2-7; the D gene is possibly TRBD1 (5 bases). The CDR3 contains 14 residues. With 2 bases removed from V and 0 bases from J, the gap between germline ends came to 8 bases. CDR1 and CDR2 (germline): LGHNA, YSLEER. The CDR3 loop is CASSQSRVSYEQYF. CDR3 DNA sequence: TGCGCCAGCAGCCAATCCAGGGTCTCCTACGAGCAGTACTTC.

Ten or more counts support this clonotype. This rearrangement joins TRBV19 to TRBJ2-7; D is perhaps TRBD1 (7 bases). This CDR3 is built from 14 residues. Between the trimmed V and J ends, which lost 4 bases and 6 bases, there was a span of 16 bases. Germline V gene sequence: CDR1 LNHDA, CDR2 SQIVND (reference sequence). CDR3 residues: CASSNPQGGSEQYF. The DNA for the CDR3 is TGTGCCAGTAGTAACCCCCAGGGGGGATCCGAGCAGTACTTC.

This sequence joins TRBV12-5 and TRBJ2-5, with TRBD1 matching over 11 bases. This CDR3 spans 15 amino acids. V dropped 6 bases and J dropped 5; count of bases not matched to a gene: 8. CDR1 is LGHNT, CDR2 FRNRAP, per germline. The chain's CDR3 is CASGPGQGVVETQYF. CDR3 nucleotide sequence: TGTGCTAGTGGCCCGGGACAGGGGGTGGTGGAGACCCAGTACTTC.

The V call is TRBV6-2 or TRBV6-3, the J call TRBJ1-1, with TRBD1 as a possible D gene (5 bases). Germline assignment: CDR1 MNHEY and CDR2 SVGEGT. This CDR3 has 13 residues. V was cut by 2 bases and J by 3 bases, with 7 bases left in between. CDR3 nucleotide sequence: TGTGCCAGCAGTTACCGCAGGGACACTGAAGCTTTCTTT. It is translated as CASSYRRDTEAFF.

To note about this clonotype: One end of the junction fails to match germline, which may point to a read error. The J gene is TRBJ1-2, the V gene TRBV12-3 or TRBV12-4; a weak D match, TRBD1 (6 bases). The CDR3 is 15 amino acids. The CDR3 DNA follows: TGTGCCAGCAGTTTGTACAGGGCGCGCGGCTATGGTTACACCTTC. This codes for CASSLYRARGYGYTF.

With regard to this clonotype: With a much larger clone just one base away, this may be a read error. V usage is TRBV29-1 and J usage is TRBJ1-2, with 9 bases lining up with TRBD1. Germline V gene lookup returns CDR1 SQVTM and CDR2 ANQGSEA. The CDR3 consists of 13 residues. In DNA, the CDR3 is TGCTGCGTGCAACAGGGGGCAAACTATGGCTACACCTTC. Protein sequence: CCVQQGANYGYTF.

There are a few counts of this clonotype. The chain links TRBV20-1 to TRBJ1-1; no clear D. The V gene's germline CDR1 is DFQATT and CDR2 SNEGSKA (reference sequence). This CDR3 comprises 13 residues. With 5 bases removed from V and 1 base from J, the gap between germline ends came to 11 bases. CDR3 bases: TGCAGTGCTCCAGGCAACCCGAACACTGAAGCTTTCTTT. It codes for CSAPGNPNTEAFF.

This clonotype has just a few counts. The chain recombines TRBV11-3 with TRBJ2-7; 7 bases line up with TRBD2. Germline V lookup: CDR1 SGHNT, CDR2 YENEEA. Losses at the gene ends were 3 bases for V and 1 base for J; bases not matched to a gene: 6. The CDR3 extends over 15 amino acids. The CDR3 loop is CASSLVGGESYEQYF. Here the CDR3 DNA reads TGTGCCAGCAGCTTGGTGGGGGGGGAGTCCTACGAGCAGTACTTC.

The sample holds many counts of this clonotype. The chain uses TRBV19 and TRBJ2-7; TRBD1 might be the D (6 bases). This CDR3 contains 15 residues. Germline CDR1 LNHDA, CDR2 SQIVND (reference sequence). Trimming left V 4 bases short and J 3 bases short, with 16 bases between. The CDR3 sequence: CASSTQDSQIYEQYF. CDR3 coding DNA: TGTGCCAGTAGTACACAGGACAGTCAAATCTACGAGCAGTACTTC.

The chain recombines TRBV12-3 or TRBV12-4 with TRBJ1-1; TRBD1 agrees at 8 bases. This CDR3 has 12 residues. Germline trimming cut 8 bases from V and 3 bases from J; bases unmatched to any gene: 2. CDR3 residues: CASQTGDTEAFF. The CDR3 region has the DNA TGTGCCAGCCAGACAGGGGACACTGAAGCTTTCTTT.

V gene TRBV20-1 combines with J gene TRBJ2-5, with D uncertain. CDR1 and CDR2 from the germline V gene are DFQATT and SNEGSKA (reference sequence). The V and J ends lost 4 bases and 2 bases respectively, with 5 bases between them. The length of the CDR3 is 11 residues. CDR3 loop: CSATLQETQYF. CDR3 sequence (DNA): TGCAGTGCTACCCTGCAAGAGACCCAGTACTTC.

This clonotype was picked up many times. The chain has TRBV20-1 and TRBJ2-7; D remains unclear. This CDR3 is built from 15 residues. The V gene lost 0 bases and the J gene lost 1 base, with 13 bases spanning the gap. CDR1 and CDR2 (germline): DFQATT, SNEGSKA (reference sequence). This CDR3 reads CSARDPGKMSYEQYF. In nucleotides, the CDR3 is TGCAGTGCTAGAGACCCAGGTAAAATGTCCTACGAGCAGTACTTC.

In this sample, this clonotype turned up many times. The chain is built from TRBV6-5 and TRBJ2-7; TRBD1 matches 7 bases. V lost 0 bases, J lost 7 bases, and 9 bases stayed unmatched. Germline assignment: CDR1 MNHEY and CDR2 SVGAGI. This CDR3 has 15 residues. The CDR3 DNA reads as TGTGCCAGCAGTTACTCCCTACAGGGGACCGTAGAGCAGTACTTC. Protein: CASSYSLQGTVEQYF.

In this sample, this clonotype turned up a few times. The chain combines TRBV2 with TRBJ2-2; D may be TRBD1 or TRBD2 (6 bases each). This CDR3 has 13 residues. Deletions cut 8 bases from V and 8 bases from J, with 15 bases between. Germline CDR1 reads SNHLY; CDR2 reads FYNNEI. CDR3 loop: CASALQGTGELFF. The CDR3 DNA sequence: TGTGCCAGCGCACTGCAGGGGACTGGGGAGCTGTTTTTT.

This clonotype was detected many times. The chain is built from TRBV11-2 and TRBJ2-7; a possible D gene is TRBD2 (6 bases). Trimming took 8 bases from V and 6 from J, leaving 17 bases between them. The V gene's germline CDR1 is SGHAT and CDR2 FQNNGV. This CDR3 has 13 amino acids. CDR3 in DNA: TGTGCCAGCTTCCCAGGGCAGGGAGGCGAGCAGTACTTC. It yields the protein CASFPGQGGEQYF. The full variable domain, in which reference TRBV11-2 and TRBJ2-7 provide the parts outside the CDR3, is EAGVAQSPRYKIIEKRQSVAFWCNPISGHATLYWYQQILGQGPKLLIQFQNNGVVDDSQLPKDRFSAERLKGVDSTLKIQPAKLEDSAVYLCASFPGQGGEQYFGPGTRLTVT.

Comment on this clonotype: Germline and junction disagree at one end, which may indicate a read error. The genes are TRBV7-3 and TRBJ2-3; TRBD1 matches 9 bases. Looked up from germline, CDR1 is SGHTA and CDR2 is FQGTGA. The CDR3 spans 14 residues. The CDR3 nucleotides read TGTGCCAGCAGCTCACCGGGACAGGGAGATACGCAGTGTTTT. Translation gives CASSSPGQGDTQCF.

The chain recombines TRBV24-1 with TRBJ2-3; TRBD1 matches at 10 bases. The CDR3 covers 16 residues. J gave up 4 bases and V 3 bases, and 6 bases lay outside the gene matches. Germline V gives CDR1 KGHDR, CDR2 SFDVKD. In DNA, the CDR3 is TGTGCCACCAGTGATCCGGGACAGGGGTGGGCAGATACGCAGTATTTT. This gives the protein CATSDPGQGWADTQYF.

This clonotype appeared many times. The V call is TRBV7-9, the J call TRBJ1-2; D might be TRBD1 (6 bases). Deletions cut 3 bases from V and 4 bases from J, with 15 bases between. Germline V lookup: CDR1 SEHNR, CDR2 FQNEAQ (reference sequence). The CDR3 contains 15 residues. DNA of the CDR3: TGTGCCAGCAGCTTTGGTGGGGGGCGAGGCTATGGCTACACCTTC. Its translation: CASSFGGGRGYGYTF.

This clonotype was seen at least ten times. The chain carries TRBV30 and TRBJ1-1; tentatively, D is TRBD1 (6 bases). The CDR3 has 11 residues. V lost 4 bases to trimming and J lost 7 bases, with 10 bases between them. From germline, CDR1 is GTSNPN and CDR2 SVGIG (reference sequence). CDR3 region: CAWKGEGEAFF. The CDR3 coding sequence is TGTGCCTGGAAGGGGGAGGGTGAAGCTTTCTTT.

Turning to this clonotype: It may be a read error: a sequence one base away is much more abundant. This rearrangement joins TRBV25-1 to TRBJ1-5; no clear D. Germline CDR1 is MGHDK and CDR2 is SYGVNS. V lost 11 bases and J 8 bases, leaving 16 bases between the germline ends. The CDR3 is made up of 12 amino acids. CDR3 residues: CACTRTIEPQHF. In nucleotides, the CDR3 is TGTGCCTGCACCCGAACCATTGAGCCCCAGCATTTT.

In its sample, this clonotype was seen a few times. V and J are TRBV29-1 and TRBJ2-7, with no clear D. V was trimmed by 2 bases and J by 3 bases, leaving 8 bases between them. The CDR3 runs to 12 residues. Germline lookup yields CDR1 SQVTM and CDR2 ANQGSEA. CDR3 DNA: TGCAGCGTTGAACTGTGGGACTACGAGCAGTACTTC. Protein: CSVELWDYEQYF.